Listed below are T cell receptor beta chains from one sample, sequenced in a study of shared clonotypes between healthy human individuals. Using immunoSEQ multiplex PCR, the repertoire was profiled, and TCRdb retains in-frame clones only, with some absent. The sample records roughly 2,300,000 clones, about 90% being singletons. The sequenced sample consisted of naive CD4+ T cells from PBMCs. These receptor sequences come from a man aged 18 to 30 in good health. Some clones in this sample may be carry-over from other donors' samples. Each CDR3 is given with its conserved first and last residue. Fields, in order: J gene, V gene, CDR3 protein.

j_call: TRBJ1-1; v_call: TRBV19; cdr3_aa: CASRLQGLGTEAFF
j_call: TRBJ2-7; v_call: TRBV18; cdr3_aa: CASSPPPNYEQYF
j_call: TRBJ1-1; v_call: TRBV2; cdr3_aa: CASREGLLSAFF
j_call: TRBJ1-4; v_call: TRBV4-2; cdr3_aa: CASSQGDEKLFF
j_call: TRBJ2-3; v_call: TRBV30; cdr3_aa: CAWSTAGTSTDTQYF
j_call: TRBJ1-5; v_call: TRBV7-8; cdr3_aa: CASSLGTDSSNQPQHF
j_call: TRBJ1-5; v_call: TRBV15; cdr3_aa: CATSKNRVGVQPQHF
j_call: TRBJ2-7; v_call: TRBV9; cdr3_aa: CASSGEGQTSYEQYF
j_call: TRBJ2-2; v_call: TRBV28; cdr3_aa: CASSRSGTGKTGELFF
j_call: TRBJ1-4; v_call: TRBV5-5; cdr3_aa: CASSLGTYRVEEKLFF
j_call: TRBJ2-7; v_call: TRBV9; cdr3_aa: CASSRDPDAYEGQYF
j_call: TRBJ2-1; v_call: TRBV28; cdr3_aa: CASNILAGHYNEQFF
j_call: TRBJ1-1; v_call: TRBV11-3; cdr3_aa: CASSYTGDTEAFF
j_call: TRBJ2-6; v_call: TRBV14; cdr3_aa: CASSQRTNVGANVLTF
j_call: TRBJ2-6; v_call: TRBV19; cdr3_aa: CASRRQLGPGANVLTF
j_call: TRBJ1-1; v_call: TRBV4-3; cdr3_aa: CASREGRTNTEAFF
j_call: TRBJ1-1; v_call: TRBV18; cdr3_aa: CASSPPGGGLAFF
j_call: TRBJ2-7; v_call: TRBV18; cdr3_aa: CASSLRSTSSDEQYF
j_call: TRBJ2-2; v_call: TRBV5-6; cdr3_aa: CASSTRLALNTGELFF
j_call: TRBJ1-1; v_call: TRBV10-2; cdr3_aa: CASSEWGFGAFF
j_call: TRBJ2-1; v_call: TRBV19; cdr3_aa: CASSYTGTSGTYPGNEQFF
j_call: TRBJ2-7; v_call: TRBV28; cdr3_aa: CASSFNVAAFRIEQYF
j_call: TRBJ2-1; v_call: TRBV19; cdr3_aa: CASSRGIFNEQFF
j_call: TRBJ2-5; v_call: TRBV5-1; cdr3_aa: CASSATLAGGETQYF
j_call: TRBJ2-5; v_call: TRBV7-7; cdr3_aa: CASSPGLAEWETQYF
j_call: TRBJ1-3; v_call: TRBV28; cdr3_aa: CASRVAGAQAGNTIYF
j_call: TRBJ2-7; v_call: TRBV19; cdr3_aa: CASSVTSAPGYEQYF
j_call: TRBJ2-3; v_call: TRBV6-1; cdr3_aa: CASSERRGGLADTDTQYF
j_call: TRBJ2-7; v_call: TRBV5-1; cdr3_aa: CASSLMVSATYEQYF
j_call: TRBJ2-5; v_call: TRBV28; cdr3_aa: CASRDREVQETQYF
j_call: TRBJ2-7; v_call: TRBV28; cdr3_aa: CASSFGTGVAYEQYF
j_call: TRBJ1-5; v_call: TRBV1; cdr3_aa: CTSSQEDTRDGNQPQHF
j_call: TRBJ1-2; v_call: TRBV15; cdr3_aa: CATGQANYGYTF
j_call: TRBJ2-7; v_call: TRBV6-5; cdr3_aa: CASSYKQGSHYEQYF